Shown below are 20 T cell receptor beta chains from a single sample sequenced in a study of radiotherapy plus CTLA-4 blockade in lung cancer. Clones were read by immunoSEQ multiplex PCR, and TCRdb kept only the in-frame ones, dropping some. This table holds some 73,000 clones, 60% to 85% found once. The sample here was peripheral blood, taken from a patient treated with radiotherapy plus ipilimumab. Source of these receptors: a human donor with non-small cell lung cancer whose response to radiotherapy plus ipilimumab could not be evaluated. Some clones in this sample may be carry-over from other donors' samples.

The V call is TRBV10-3, the J call TRBJ2-3; 8 bases map to TRBD1. The length of the CDR3 is 15 residues. CDR1 is ENHRY, CDR2 SYGVKD, per germline. The V gene end was trimmed by 6 bases and the J gene end by 3 bases; junction bases not matched to a gene: 8. CDR3 in DNA: TGTGCCATCAGACCTGGACAGGGACGGACAGATACGCAGTATTTT. Translation gives CAIRPGQGRTDTQYF.

V is TRBV30 and J is TRBJ1-1; D not resolved. Per germline, CDR1 GTSNPN and CDR2 SVGIG (reference sequence). Trimming took 3 bases from V and 4 from J, leaving 12 bases between them. This CDR3 region has 13 residues. The CDR3 sequence is CAWSLGRITEAFF. The CDR3 DNA reads as TGTGCCTGGAGCCTAGGGAGGATCACTGAAGCTTTCTTT.

This chain links TRBV28 with TRBJ1-2; D might be TRBD1 (5 bases). Germline values: CDR1 MDHEN, CDR2 SYDVKM. CDR3 length: 12 amino acids. V was clipped by 6 bases and J by 5 bases, with 10 bases between them. The CDR3 DNA is TGTGCCAGCAGCGGGGGTTGGTATGGCTACACCTTC. As protein: CASSGGWYGYTF.

The chain carries TRBV5-1 and TRBJ1-5; 7 bases match TRBD1. Germline CDR1 and CDR2: SGHRS and YFSETQ. This CDR3 has 15 residues. Trimming removed 5 bases from V and 7 bases from J; junction bases left unmatched: 12. CDR3 region: CASSRTGDGKQPQHF. The DNA for the CDR3 is TGCGCCAGCAGTCGTACAGGGGATGGAAAACAGCCCCAGCATTTT.

This chain connects TRBV9 to TRBJ1-1, with 7 nucleotides matching TRBD1. This CDR3 is built from 16 residues. Germline V CDR1 and CDR2: SGDLS, YYNGEE. V was clipped by 4 bases and J by 1 base; unmatched bases: 10. The CDR3 sequence: CASSSRQGKRNTEAFF. The CDR3 DNA reads as TGTGCCAGCAGCAGCCGACAGGGTAAAAGGAACACTGAAGCTTTCTTT.

The rearrangement joins TRBV5-1 to TRBJ2-7; D perhaps matches TRBD2 (7 bases). The CDR3 extends over 16 amino acids. Trimming shortened V by 0 bases and J by 6 bases, and 19 bases separated the two germline ends. The germline V gene encodes CDR1 SGHRS and CDR2 YFSETQ. CDR3 in DNA: TGCGCCAGCAGCTTGGCCGTACAGGGAGGGAGTTCCGAGCAGTACTTC. This sequence encodes CASSLAVQGGSSEQYF. Full variable domain (missing parts from reference TRBV5-1 and TRBJ2-7): KAGVTQTPRYLIKTRGQQVTLSCSPISGHRSVSWYQQTPGQGLQFLFEYFSETQRNKGNFPGRFSGRQFSNSRSEMNVSTLELGDSALYLCASSLAVQGGSSEQYFGPGTRLTVT.

V usage is TRBV7-6 and J usage is TRBJ2-1, with 7 bases matching TRBD2. CDR1 and CDR2 from the germline V gene are SGHVS and FNYEAQ. V was clipped by 5 bases and J by 5 bases; unmatched bases: 9. This CDR3 contains 15 residues. CDR3 residues: CASSSGGGRHNEQFF. The CDR3 coding sequence is TGTGCCAGCAGCAGTGGGGGGGGGAGGCACAATGAGCAGTTCTTC.

The V call is TRBV27, the J call TRBJ2-3, with TRBD1 matching 11 bases. Unmatched junction bases numbered 19, after V lost 3 bases and J lost 5 bases. The CDR3 consists of 20 residues. Germline loops: CDR1 MNHEY, CDR2 SMNVEV (reference sequence). The CDR3 loop is CASSFGVGTGGWATGDTQYF. CDR3 nucleotides: TGTGCCAGCAGTTTCGGAGTTGGGACAGGGGGGTGGGCGACGGGAGATACGCAGTATTTT.

The rearrangement uses TRBV5-1 and TRBJ2-1, with D perhaps matching TRBD1 (6 bases). The CDR3 is 16 residues long. Trimming shortened V by 4 bases and J by 0 bases, and 14 bases separated the two germline ends. The germline CDR1 and CDR2 sequences are SGHRS and YFSETQ. CDR3 region: CASSPRGRSSYNEQFF. The CDR3 coding sequence is TGCGCCAGCAGCCCCAGGGGTAGAAGCTCCTACAATGAGCAGTTCTTC. Supplemented by reference TRBV5-1 and TRBJ2-1, the full variable domain reads KAGVTQTPRYLIKTRGQQVTLSCSPISGHRSVSWYQQTPGQGLQFLFEYFSETQRNKGNFPGRFSGRQFSNSRSEMNVSTLELGDSALYLCASSPRGRSSYNEQFFGPGTRLTVL.

CDR3 in DNA: TGTGCCAGCAGCTGGACTAGCGGGGGGGCCAGTGGAGAGACCCAGTACTTC. Protein product: CASSWTSGGASGETQYF. The gene calls are TRBV7-2 and TRBJ2-5, with 15 bases that match TRBD2. The CDR3 is 17 residues long. The germline CDR1 and CDR2 sequences are SGHTA and FQGNSA. V dropped 4 bases and J dropped 4; count of bases not matched to a gene: 7.

This chain uses TRBV6-1 with TRBJ2-1, with TRBD2 identical over 7 bases. Germline CDR1 MNHNS, CDR2 SASEGT. The CDR3 has 15 residues. Trimming took 6 bases from V and 6 from J; bases not matched to a gene: 11. CDR3 DNA: TGTGCCAGCAGGGGAGGGGCGTCGCGGGCCAATGAGCAGTTCTTC. It yields the protein CASRGGASRANEQFF.

This CDR3 is CASSSIRDSTSYEQYF. CDR3 nucleotide sequence: TGTGCCAGCAGCTCCATCAGGGACTCGACCTCCTACGAGCAGTACTTC. V and J are TRBV7-9 and TRBJ2-7; possibly TRBD2 for D (6 bases). The V and J ends lost 4 bases and 0 bases respectively, with 16 bases between them. This CDR3 has 16 amino acids. The germline V gene encodes CDR1 SEHNR and CDR2 FQNEAQ (reference sequence).

The V and J genes are TRBV5-6 and TRBJ2-1; D is perhaps TRBD2 (6 bases). Germline-derived CDR1 and CDR2 are SGHDT and YYEEEE. Trimming took 3 bases from V and 7 from J, leaving 20 bases between them. The CDR3 totals 16 residues. CDR3 nucleotides: TGTGCCAGCAGCTCGTCGGGCGGCGGGGCGGTAAATGAGCAGTTCTTC. Translation: CASSSSGGGAVNEQFF.

The rearrangement uses TRBV4-2 and TRBJ2-2; 8 bases agree with TRBD1. Trimming cost V 3 bases and J 5 bases; bases outside gene matches: 8. Germline-derived CDR1 and CDR2 are LGHNA and YNFKEQ. This CDR3 is 16 amino acids long. The CDR3 region has the DNA TGTGCCAGCAGCCACGGACAGGGCCGGGGTACCGGGGAGCTGTTTTTT. Encoded protein: CASSHGQGRGTGELFF.

This clone was found a few times. This chain links TRBV29-1 with TRBJ1-3, with 11 nucleotides matching TRBD1. Germline loops: CDR1 SQVTM, CDR2 ANQGSEA. V gave up 8 bases and J gave up 4 bases; unmatched junction bases: 7. The CDR3 loop spans 14 amino acids. Written as DNA, the CDR3 is TGCAGCATCAGGACAGGGGGCATAGGAAACACCATATATTTT. This gives the protein CSIRTGGIGNTIYF.

The V and J genes are TRBV15 and TRBJ1-4; tentative D call: TRBD1 (6 bases). The CDR3 has 15 residues. Deletions cut 1 base from V and 8 bases from J, with 14 bases between. Germline values: CDR1 LNHNV, CDR2 YYDKDF (reference sequence). The CDR3 DNA is TGTGCCACCAGCAGAGGGGGGCAGGGAGAGGAAAAACTGTTTTTT. As protein: CATSRGGQGEEKLFF.

V usage is TRBV6-5 and J usage is TRBJ1-2; D not certain. CDR1 is MNHEY and CDR2 is SVGAGI in the germline V gene. The CDR3 loop spans 13 amino acids. V lost 2 bases, J lost 6 bases, and 10 bases lay in between. The CDR3 region is CASSYPMADGYTF. CDR3 in DNA: TGTGCCAGCAGTTACCCGATGGCGGATGGCTACACCTTC.

The rearrangement links TRBV5-1 to TRBJ2-5; TRBD2 matches at 8 bases. Per germline, CDR1 SGHRS and CDR2 YFSETQ. Losses at the gene ends were 3 bases for V and 5 bases for J; bases not matched to a gene: 9. The CDR3 runs to 15 residues. The CDR3 DNA is TGCGCCAGCAGCTCCGGGGGGACTAGTGAGGAGACCCAGTACTTC. Encoded protein: CASSSGGTSEETQYF.

The V gene is TRBV28, the J gene TRBJ2-2; a weak D match, TRBD1 (5 bases). This CDR3 contains 15 residues. In germline, CDR1 is MDHEN, CDR2 SYDVKM. V was cut by 2 bases and J by 0 bases, with 7 bases left in between. CDR3 nucleotide sequence: TGTGCCAGCAGTTTACCCAGGGCGAACACCGGGGAGCTGTTTTTT. Its protein product is CASSLPRANTGELFF.

This sequence joins TRBV7-2 and TRBJ2-7, with 13 bases lining up with TRBD2. There are 15 residues in the CDR3. The V gene end was trimmed by 5 bases and the J gene end by 4 bases; junction bases not matched to a gene: 5. Germline V lookup: CDR1 SGHTA, CDR2 FQGNSA. For the CDR3, the DNA is TGTGCCAGCAGCCCCAGACTAGCGGGGGGATACGAGCAGTACTTC. Its translation is CASSPRLAGGYEQYF. The whole variable domain, filled in from reference TRBV7-2 and TRBJ2-7, reads GAGVSQSPSNKVTEKGKDVELRCDPISGHTALYWYRQSLGQGLEFLIYFQGNSAPDKSGLPSDRFSAERTGGSVSTLTIQRTQQEDSAVYLCASSPRLAGGYEQYFGPGTRLTVT.